This T cell receptor beta chain stems from a study of PD-1 blockade in classical Hodgkin lymphoma. Produced via immunoSEQ multiplex PCR; TCRdb's table is partial and in-frame only. This sample carries more than 90,000 clones, roughly 91% of them seen once, and the ten largest clones take approximately 6.3%. Germline lookup yields CDR1 GTSNPN and CDR2 SVGIG (reference sequence). The length of the CDR3 is 14 residues. V lost 0 bases and J lost 0, with 6 bases in between. Brentuximab vedotin exposure varied, and every patient relapsed after autologous stem cell transplantation. This TCR was recovered from a human donor with classical Hodgkin lymphoma. This chain joins TRBV30 and TRBJ1-5; D gene unclear. The sample consisted of peripheral blood mononuclear cells (PBMCs), taken before the second cycle of nivolumab. The CDR3 loop is CAWSVSGSNQPQHF. The CDR3 coding sequence is TGTGCCTGGAGTGTGTCTGGTAGCAATCAGCCCCAGCATTTT. The full variable domain, its missing parts supplied by reference TRBV30 and TRBJ1-5, is SQTIHQWPATLVQPVGSPLSLECTVEGTSNPNLYWYRQAAGRGLQLLFYSVGIGQISSEVPQNLSASRPQDRQFILSSKKLLLSDSGFYLCAWSVSGSNQPQHFGDGTRLSIL.